This TCR beta chain came from a study of early T cells in non-severe SARS-CoV-2 infection. Findings and limits, study-wide: VDJdb matching skewed toward anti-spike CD8 responses, missing private and CD4 specificities.

Details on this clonotype: Its specificity is unknown.

There are 13 residues in the CDR3. Germline CDR1 and CDR2: KGHSH and LQKENI. V shed 1 base and J shed 8 bases, with 8 bases lying between them. Individually, cDNA molecules had unique molecular identifiers attached to them. One entry per CDR3 protein results from TCRdb running MiXCR on the 5' RACE reads. The sample includes 48,000 or so distinct CDR3 sequences, roughly 6.1% of them seen just once. The TCR was taken from an adult who was a healthcare worker with PCR-confirmed SARS-CoV-2 infection or an uninfected control (not recorded which). The material sequenced was whole blood, taken at baseline. V is TRBV18 and J is TRBJ2-2, with D uncertain. The DNA of the CDR3 is TGTGCCAGCTCACCACTTGGCCCAGGGGAGCTGTTTTTT. This gives the protein CASSPLGPGELFF.